The present T cell receptor (beta chain) was sequenced within a study of CD8 T cells in ankylosing spondylitis. The study's findings and limits: Matched synovial fluid from ankylosing spondylitis patients was reported to be enriched for disease-linked clones. Ankylosing spondylitis blood appeared to be characterized by a TCR beta motif of eight highly homologous variants.

The CDR3 is 13 amino acids. Germline V gene sequence: CDR1 KGHDR, CDR2 SFDVKD. Trimming cost V 3 bases and J 8 bases; bases outside gene matches: 1. Notes on this clonotype: The antigen is not known.

Via MiXCR, TCRdb re-called the 5' RACE reads, giving one row per CDR3 protein. Of about 110,000 distinct CDR3 sequences in the sample, around 24% were seen once. Sequencing was done on a sample of synovial fluid, either unsorted or a sorted T cell fraction (not recorded which). V and J are TRBV24-1 and TRBJ1-5, with 9 bases matching TRBD1. The source of this sequence is a male donor with ankylosing spondylitis. CDR3 sequence (DNA): TGTGCCACCAGTGATGGACAGGGGAAGCCCCAGCATTTT. As protein: CATSDGQGKPQHF.